Shown below are 11 T cell receptor beta chains from a single sample sequenced in a study of OX40 agonist ivuxolimab in advanced cancers. Generated by immunoSEQ multiplex PCR, the TCRdb table keeps only in-frame clones and is missing some. The top ten clones hold 0.75% of a sample with 55,000 to 60,000 clones, roughly 77% of them seen once. The source was CD4+ or CD8+ T cells sorted from blood, collected in a trial of the OX40 agonist ivuxolimab. These receptors were taken from an adult with an advanced solid tumor such as melanoma, head and neck, liver or kidney cancer.

This sequence joins TRBV5-1 and TRBJ1-5, with TRBD1 as a possible D gene (5 bases). Germline CDR1 is SGHRS and CDR2 is YFSETQ. Trimming cost V 0 bases and J 5 bases, with 6 bases left between them. The CDR3 loop spans 13 amino acids. CDR3 DNA sequence: TGCGCCAGCAGCTTGGAGACAGATCAGCCCCAGCATTTT. This encodes CASSLETDQPQHF.

The chain is built from TRBV11-2 and TRBJ2-2, with D hard to call. This CDR3 contains 14 residues. Looked up from germline, CDR1 is SGHAT and CDR2 is FQNNGV. Trimming shortened V by 0 bases and J by 7 bases, and 9 bases separated the two germline ends. CDR3 nucleotides: TGTGCCAGCAGCTTAGATCGCTTAGGCGGGGAGCTGTTTTTT. Its protein is CASSLDRLGGELFF.

The V gene is TRBV9, the J gene TRBJ2-7, with TRBD1 as a possible D gene (5 bases). The germline V gene encodes CDR1 SGDLS and CDR2 YYNGEE. V gave up 4 bases and J gave up 4 bases, with 18 bases separating them. This CDR3 spans 15 amino acids. CDR3 nucleotide sequence: TGTGCCAGCAGCTCCTCGGGTGGGGCCCTGTACGAGCAGTACTTC. This codes for CASSSSGGALYEQYF.

This clone was observed a handful of times. The chain is built from TRBV29-1 and TRBJ2-5; TRBD1 agrees at 10 bases. Germline loops: CDR1 SQVTM, CDR2 ANQGSEA. The CDR3 totals 14 residues. After removal of 3 bases from V and 5 bases from J, the junction contained 6 bases not matched to a gene. CDR3 nucleotides: TGCAGCGTTGACGGACAGGGGGTCCTTGAGACCCAGTACTTC. Translation: CSVDGQGVLETQYF.

V usage is TRBV5-8 and J usage is TRBJ1-5; D unclear. The CDR3 has 13 amino acids. The V end was cut by 0 bases, the J end by 3 bases, with 4 bases between. In germline, CDR1 is SGHTS, CDR2 YDEGEE. DNA for the CDR3: TGTGCCAGCAGCTTGGGCCTCAATCAGCCCCAGCATTTT. Translated, it gives CASSLGLNQPQHF.

The chain has TRBV7-2 and TRBJ2-5; weak D call: TRBD1 (5 bases). The DNA matches TRBJ2-7 better at its end, which makes the J call doubtful. CDR1 is SGHTA, CDR2 FQGNSA, per germline. This CDR3 comprises 16 residues. CDR3 protein: CASSLDWTKRVYEQYF. As DNA, the CDR3 is TGTGCCAGCAGCTTAGATTGGACAAAAAGAGTCTACGAGCAGTACTTC.

The CDR3 region has the DNA TGTGCCAGCAGCAAAGCCCCGGTGAGCTCTGGGGCCAACGTCCTGACTTTC. It encodes CASSKAPVSSGANVLTF. The genes are TRBV21-1 and TRBJ2-6; TRBD2 reflects the table's D call only, with no check against the DNA. TRBV21-1 is given as a pseudogene. The CDR3 is 17 amino acids.

As regards this clone: Within the sample, other DNA sequences also encode this same CDR3. The J gene is TRBJ2-5, the V gene TRBV5-6; D is unresolved. V was pared by 5 bases and J by 14 bases, with 25 bases between. Germline V gene lookup returns CDR1 SGHDT and CDR2 YYEEEE. CDR3 length: 14 amino acids. The CDR3 DNA is TGTGCCAGCAGTTTGAGTATCTATTCCCAGACGGGCTACTTC. Translated: CASSLSIYSQTGYF.

The J gene is TRBJ2-3, the V gene TRBV7-8; TRBD2 matches at 8 bases. In germline, CDR1 is SGHVS, CDR2 FQNEAQ. The CDR3 spans 15 residues. Trimming cost V 5 bases and J 2 bases; bases outside gene matches: 6. In nucleotides, the CDR3 is TGTGCCAGCAGCCGCGGGGGGCCAACCACAGATACGCAGTATTTT. Translating gives CASSRGGPTTDTQYF.

The chain uses TRBV20-1 and TRBJ2-1; D not resolved. This CDR3 is built from 10 residues. V lost 3 bases and J lost 9, with 6 bases in between. Germline values: CDR1 DFQATT, CDR2 SNEGSKA (reference sequence). The CDR3 DNA reads as TGCAGTGCTAGGAGGCGTGAGCAGTTCTTC. Its translation: CSARRREQFF.

The V gene is TRBV19, the J gene TRBJ2-7; 8 bases agree with TRBD1. This CDR3 has 13 amino acids. With 4 bases clipped from V and 6 bases from J, the junction kept 5 bases outside the gene matches. Germline CDR1 reads LNHDA; CDR2 reads SQIVND (reference sequence). CDR3 DNA: TGTGCCAGTAGTACCTTGACAGGGGTCGAGCAGTACTTC. This codes for CASSTLTGVEQYF.